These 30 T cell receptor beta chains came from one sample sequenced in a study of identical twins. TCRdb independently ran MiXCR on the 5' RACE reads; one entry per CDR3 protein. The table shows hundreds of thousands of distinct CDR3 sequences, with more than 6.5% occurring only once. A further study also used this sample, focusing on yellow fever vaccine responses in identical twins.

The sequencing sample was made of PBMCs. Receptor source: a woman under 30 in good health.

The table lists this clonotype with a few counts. Written as DNA, the CDR3 is TGCAGCGCCGCGGCGCGGGACAATTCCTACGAGCAGTACTTC. This sequence encodes CSAAARDNSYEQYF. The chain is built from TRBV29-1 and TRBJ2-7; either TRBD1 or TRBD2 may fit D (6 bases each). Germline CDR1 SQVTM, CDR2 ANQGSEA. The V end was cut by 7 bases, the J end by 1 base, with 17 bases between. The CDR3 is made up of 14 amino acids.

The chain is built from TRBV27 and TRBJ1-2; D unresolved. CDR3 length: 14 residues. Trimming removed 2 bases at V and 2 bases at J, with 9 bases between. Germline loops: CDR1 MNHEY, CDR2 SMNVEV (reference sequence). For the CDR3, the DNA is TGTGCCAGCAGTTTAGGGGTGCCGAACTATGGCTACACCTTC. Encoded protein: CASSLGVPNYGYTF.

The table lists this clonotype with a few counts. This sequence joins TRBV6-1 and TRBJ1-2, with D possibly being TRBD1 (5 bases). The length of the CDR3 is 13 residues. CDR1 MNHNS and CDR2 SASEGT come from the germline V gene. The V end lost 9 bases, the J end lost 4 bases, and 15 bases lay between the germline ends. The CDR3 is CASQPRELYGYTF. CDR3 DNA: TGTGCCAGTCAGCCCAGGGAGCTCTATGGCTACACCTTC.

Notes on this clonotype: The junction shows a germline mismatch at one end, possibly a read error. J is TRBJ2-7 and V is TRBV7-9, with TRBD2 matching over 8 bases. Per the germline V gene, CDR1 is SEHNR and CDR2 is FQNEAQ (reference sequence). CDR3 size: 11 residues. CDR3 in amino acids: CASSSGLAPDF. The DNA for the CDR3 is TGTGCCAGCAGCTCCGGACTAGCACCCGACTTC.

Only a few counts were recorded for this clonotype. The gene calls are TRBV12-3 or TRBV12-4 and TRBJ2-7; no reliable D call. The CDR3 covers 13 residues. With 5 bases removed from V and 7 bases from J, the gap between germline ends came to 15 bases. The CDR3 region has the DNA TGTGCCAGCAGTCCCTGGTCGGCGAGGGAGCAGTACTTC. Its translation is CASSPWSAREQYF.

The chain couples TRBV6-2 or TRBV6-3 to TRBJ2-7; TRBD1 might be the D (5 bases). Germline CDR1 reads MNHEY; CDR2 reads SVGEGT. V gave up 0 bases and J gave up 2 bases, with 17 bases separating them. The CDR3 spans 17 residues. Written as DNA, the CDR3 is TGTGCCAGCAGTTACTCGAGTTTGGCAGGGTCCCCCTACGAGCAGTACTTC. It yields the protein CASSYSSLAGSPYEQYF.

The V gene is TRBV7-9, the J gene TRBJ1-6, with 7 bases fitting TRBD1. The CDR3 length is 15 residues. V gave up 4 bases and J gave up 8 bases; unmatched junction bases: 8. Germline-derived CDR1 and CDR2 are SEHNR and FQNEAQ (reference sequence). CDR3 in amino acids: CASSSGDRIYSPLHF. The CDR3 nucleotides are TGTGCCAGCAGCTCAGGGGACAGAATTTATTCACCCCTCCACTTT. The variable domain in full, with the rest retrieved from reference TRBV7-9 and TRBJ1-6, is DTGVSQNPRHKITKRGQNVTFRCDPISEHNRLYWYRQTLGQGPEFLTYFQNEAQLEKSRLLSDRFSAERPKGSFSTLEIQRTEQGDSAMYLCASSSGDRIYSPLHFGNGTRLTVT.

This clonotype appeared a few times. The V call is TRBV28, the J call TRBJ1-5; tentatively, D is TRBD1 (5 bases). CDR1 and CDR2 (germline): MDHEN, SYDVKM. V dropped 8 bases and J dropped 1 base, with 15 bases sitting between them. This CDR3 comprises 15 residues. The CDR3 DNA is TGTGCCAGCTACAACGGGGCGGCAAGCAATCAGCCCCAGCATTTT. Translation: CASYNGAASNQPQHF.

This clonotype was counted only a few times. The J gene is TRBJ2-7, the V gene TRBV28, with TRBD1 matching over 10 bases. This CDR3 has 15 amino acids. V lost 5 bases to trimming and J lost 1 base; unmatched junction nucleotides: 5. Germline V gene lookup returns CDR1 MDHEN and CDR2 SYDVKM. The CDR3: CASSETGGRSYEQYF. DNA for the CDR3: TGTGCCAGCAGTGAGACAGGGGGCAGGTCCTACGAGCAGTACTTC.

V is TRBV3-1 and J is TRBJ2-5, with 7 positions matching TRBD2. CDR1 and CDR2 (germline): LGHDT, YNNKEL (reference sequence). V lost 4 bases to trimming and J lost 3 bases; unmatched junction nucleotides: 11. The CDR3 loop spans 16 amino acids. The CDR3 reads CASSPDRGGREETQYF. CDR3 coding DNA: TGTGCCAGCAGCCCCGATAGGGGAGGGAGAGAAGAGACCCAGTACTTC.

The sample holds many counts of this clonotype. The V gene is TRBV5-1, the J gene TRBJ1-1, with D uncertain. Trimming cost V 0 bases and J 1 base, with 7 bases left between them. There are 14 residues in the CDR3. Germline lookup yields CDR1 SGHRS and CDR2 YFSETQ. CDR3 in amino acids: CASSLGMRNTEAFF. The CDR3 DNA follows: TGCGCCAGCAGCTTGGGGATGCGGAACACTGAAGCTTTCTTT.

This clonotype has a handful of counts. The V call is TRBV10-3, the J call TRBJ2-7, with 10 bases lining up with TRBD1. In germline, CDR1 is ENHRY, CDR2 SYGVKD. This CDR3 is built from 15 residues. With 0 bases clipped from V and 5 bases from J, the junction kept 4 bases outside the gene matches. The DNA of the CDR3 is TGTGCCATCAGTGAGTCGTGGACAGGGGGGCACGAGCAGTACTTC. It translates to CAISESWTGGHEQYF.

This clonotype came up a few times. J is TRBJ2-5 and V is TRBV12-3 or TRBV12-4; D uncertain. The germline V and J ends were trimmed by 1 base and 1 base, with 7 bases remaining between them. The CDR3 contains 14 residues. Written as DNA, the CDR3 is TGTGCCAGCAGTTTAGGCCACTCCCAAGAGACCCAGTACTTC. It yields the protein CASSLGHSQETQYF.

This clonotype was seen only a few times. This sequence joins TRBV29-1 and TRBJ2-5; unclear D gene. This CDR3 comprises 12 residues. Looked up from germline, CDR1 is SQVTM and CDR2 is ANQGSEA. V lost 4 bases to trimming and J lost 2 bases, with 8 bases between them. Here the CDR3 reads CSVGTRQETQYF. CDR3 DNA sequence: TGCAGCGTTGGGACGCGTCAAGAGACCCAGTACTTC.

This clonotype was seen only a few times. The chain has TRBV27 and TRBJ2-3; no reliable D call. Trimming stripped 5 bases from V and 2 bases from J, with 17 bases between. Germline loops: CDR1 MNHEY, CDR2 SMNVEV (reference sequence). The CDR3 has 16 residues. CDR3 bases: TGTGCCAGCAGTCCCCTCCGGTGGAAAAACACAGATACGCAGTATTTT. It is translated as CASSPLRWKNTDTQYF.

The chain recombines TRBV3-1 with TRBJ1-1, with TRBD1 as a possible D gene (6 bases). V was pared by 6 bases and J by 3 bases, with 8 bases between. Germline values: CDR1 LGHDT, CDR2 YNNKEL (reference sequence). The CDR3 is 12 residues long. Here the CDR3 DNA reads TGTGCCAGCAGGGACAGTTACACTGAAGCTTTCTTT. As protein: CASRDSYTEAFF.

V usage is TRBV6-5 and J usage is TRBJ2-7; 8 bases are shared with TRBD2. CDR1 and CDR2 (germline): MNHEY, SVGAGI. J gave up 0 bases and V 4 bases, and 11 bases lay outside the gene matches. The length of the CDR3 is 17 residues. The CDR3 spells CASSLGTSGISSYEQYF. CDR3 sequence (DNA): TGTGCCAGCAGTTTAGGAACTAGCGGAATAAGCTCCTACGAGCAGTACTTC.

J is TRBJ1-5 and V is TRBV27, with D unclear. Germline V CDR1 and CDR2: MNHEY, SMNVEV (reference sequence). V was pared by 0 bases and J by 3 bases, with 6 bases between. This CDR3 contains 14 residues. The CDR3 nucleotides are TGTGCCAGCAGTTTATCAGGGAACAATCAGCCCCAGCATTTT. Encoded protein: CASSLSGNNQPQHF.

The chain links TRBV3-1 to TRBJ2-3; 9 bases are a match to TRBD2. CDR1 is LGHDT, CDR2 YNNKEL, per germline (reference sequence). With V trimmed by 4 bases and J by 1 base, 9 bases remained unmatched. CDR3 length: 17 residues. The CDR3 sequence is CASSPSLGGGGTDTQYF. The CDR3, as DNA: TGTGCCAGCAGCCCCAGTTTGGGCGGGGGGGGCACAGATACGCAGTATTTT.

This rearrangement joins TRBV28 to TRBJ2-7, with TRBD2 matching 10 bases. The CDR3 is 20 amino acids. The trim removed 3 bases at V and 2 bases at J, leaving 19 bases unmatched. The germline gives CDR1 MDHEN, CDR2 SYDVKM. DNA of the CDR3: TGTGCCAGCAGTTTCTACCTCGGACTAGCGGCAATTACTCAAACCTACGAGCAGTACTTC. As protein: CASSFYLGLAAITQTYEQYF.

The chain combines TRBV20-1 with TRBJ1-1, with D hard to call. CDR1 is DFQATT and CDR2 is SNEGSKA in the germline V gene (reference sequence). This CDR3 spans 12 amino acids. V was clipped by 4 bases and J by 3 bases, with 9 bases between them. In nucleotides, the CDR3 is TGCAGTGCTACAAAGGAGGACACTGAAGCTTTCTTT. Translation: CSATKEDTEAFF.

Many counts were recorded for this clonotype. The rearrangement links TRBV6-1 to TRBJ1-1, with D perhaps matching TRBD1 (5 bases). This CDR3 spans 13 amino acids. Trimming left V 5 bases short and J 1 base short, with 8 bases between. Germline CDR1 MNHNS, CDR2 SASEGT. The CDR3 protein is CASSRDSNTEAFF. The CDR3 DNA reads TGTGCCAGCAGTCGGGACTCGAACACTGAAGCTTTCTTT.

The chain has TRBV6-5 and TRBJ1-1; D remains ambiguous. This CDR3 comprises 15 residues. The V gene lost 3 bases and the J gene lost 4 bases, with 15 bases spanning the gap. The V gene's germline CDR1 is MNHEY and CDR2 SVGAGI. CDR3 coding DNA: TGTGCCAGCAGTTATGGTCGGTCCGATGTCACTGAAGCTTTCTTT. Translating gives CASSYGRSDVTEAFF.

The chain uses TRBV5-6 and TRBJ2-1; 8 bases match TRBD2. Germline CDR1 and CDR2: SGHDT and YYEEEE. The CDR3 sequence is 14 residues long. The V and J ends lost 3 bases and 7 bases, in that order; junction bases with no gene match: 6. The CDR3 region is CASSWGGGRNEQFF. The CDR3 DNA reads TGTGCCAGCAGCTGGGGCGGGGGGCGGAATGAGCAGTTCTTC. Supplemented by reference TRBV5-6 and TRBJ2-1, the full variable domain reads DAGVTQSPTHLIKTRGQQVTLRCSPKSGHDTVSWYQQALGQGPQFIFQYYEEEERQRGNFPDRFSGHQFPNYSSELNVNALLLGDSALYLCASSWGGGRNEQFFGPGTRLTVL.

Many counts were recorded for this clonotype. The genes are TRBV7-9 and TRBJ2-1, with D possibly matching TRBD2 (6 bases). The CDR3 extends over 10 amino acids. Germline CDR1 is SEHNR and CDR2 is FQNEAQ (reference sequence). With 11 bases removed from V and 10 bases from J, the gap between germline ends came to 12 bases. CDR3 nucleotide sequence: TGTGCCTATTCGGGGGACGAGCAGTTCTTC. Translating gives CAYSGDEQFF. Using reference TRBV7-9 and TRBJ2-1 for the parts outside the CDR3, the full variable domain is DTGVSQNPRHKITKRGQNVTFRCDPISEHNRLYWYRQTLGQGPEFLTYFQNEAQLEKSRLLSDRFSAERPKGSFSTLEIQRTEQGDSAMYLCAYSGDEQFFGPGTRLTVL.

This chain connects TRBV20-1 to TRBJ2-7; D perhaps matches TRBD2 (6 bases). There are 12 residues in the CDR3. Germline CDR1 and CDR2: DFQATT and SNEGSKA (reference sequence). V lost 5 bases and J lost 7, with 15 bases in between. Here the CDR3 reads CSAPGDAGEQYF. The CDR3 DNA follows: TGCAGTGCTCCTGGGGACGCGGGGGAGCAGTACTTC.

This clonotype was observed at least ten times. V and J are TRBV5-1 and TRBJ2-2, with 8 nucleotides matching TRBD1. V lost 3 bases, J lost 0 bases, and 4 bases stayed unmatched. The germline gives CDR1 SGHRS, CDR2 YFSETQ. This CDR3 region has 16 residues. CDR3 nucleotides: TGCGCCAGCAGCTCAAGGACAGGGACGAACACCGGGGAGCTGTTTTTT. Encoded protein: CASSSRTGTNTGELFF.

The CDR3 protein is CASSQGGLRTYNEQFF. CDR3 nucleotide sequence: TGTGCCAGCAGCCAAGGGGGACTTCGGACCTACAATGAGCAGTTCTTC. This rearrangement joins TRBV14 to TRBJ2-1, with a weak D call TRBD2 (6 bases). Trimming took 1 base from V and 2 from J, leaving 12 bases between them. The CDR3 is made up of 16 amino acids. Germline assignment: CDR1 SGHDN and CDR2 FVKESK.

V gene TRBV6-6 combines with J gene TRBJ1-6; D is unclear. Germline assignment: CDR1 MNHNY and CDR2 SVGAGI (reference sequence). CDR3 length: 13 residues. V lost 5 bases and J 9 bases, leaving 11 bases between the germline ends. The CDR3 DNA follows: TGTGCCAGCAGTCCTGGGATAGGTTCACCCCTCCACTTT. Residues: CASSPGIGSPLHF.

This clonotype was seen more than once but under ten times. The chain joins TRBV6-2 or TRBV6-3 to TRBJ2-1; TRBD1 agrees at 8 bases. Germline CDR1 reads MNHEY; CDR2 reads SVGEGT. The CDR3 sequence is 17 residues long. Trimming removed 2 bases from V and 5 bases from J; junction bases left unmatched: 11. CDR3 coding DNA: TGTGCCAGCAGTTACATTCACCGGGACAGGCAAGACAATGAGCAGTTCTTC. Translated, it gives CASSYIHRDRQDNEQFF.